This passage covers 31 T cell receptor beta chains from one sample sequenced in a study of cytomegalovirus exposure and HLA in healthy donors. Assay used: immunoSEQ multiplex PCR; TCRdb lists only in-frame clones, some missing. The sample has roughly 200,000 clones; about 89% are singletons. Input material: PBMCs. The receptors shown here come from a young man in good health and CMV-seropositive.

V and J are TRBV12-5 and TRBJ1-2; no clear D. CDR3 size: 13 residues. V dropped 10 bases and J dropped 4 bases, with 16 bases sitting between them. The germline V gene encodes CDR1 LGHNT and CDR2 FRNRAP. The CDR3 bases are TGTGCTACCTCGAGCGCAGACCTCTATGGCTACACCTTC. Translated, it gives CATSSADLYGYTF. Full variable domain (outside the CDR3, taken from reference TRBV12-5 and TRBJ1-2): DARVTQTPRHKVTEMGQEVTMRCQPILGHNTVFWYRQTMMQGLELLAYFRNRAPLDDSGMPKDRFSAEMPDATLATLKIQPSEPRDSAVYFCATSSADLYGYTFGSGTRLTVV.

The rearrangement uses TRBV7-2 and TRBJ2-6; no firm D call. This CDR3 is built from 15 residues. V gave up 4 bases and J gave up 3 bases, with 10 bases separating them. Germline V CDR1 and CDR2: SGHTA, FQGNSA. Here the CDR3 DNA reads TGTGCCAGCAGCTCCCAGTTGGGTGGGGCCAACGTCCTGACTTTC. This encodes CASSSQLGGANVLTF.

This clone has more than one count but fewer than ten. Written as DNA, the CDR3 is TGTGCCAGCAGCCCCCGGACAGGCAGGGGGTTCGAGCAGTACTTC. This sequence encodes CASSPRTGRGFEQYF. This sequence joins TRBV7-7 and TRBJ2-7; 7 nucleotides match TRBD1. V gave up 5 bases and J gave up 6 bases; unmatched junction bases: 13. The CDR3 sequence is 15 residues long. CDR1 is SSHAT, CDR2 FNYEAQ, per germline (reference sequence).

The chain is built from TRBV5-1 and TRBJ2-5, with D uncertain. The CDR3 covers 12 residues. CDR1 and CDR2 (germline): SGHRS, YFSETQ. V was cut by 1 base and J by 1 base, with 2 bases left in between. As DNA, the CDR3 is TGCGCCAGCAGCTTGTTCCAAGAGACCCAGTACTTC. Its protein is CASSLFQETQYF.

V usage is TRBV4-3 and J usage is TRBJ2-7, with 7 bases that match TRBD2. V gave up 3 bases and J gave up 6 bases; unmatched junction bases: 11. Germline V gene lookup returns CDR1 LGHNA and CDR2 YSLEER. The CDR3 loop spans 15 amino acids. The CDR3 region is CASSQDWSGAGEQYF. CDR3 in DNA: TGCGCCAGCAGCCAGGACTGGAGCGGGGCTGGCGAGCAGTACTTC.

The J gene is TRBJ1-5, the V gene TRBV9; possible D gene TRBD1, 5 bases. In germline, CDR1 is SGDLS, CDR2 YYNGEE. The V end was cut by 7 bases, the J end by 4 bases, with 9 bases between. This CDR3 contains 12 residues. The CDR3 sequence: CASGRGNQPQHF. The CDR3 bases are TGTGCCAGCGGAAGGGGAAATCAGCCCCAGCATTTT. The full variable domain, its missing parts supplied by reference TRBV9 and TRBJ1-5, is DSGVTQTPKHLITATGQRVTLRCSPRSGDLSVYWYQQSLDQGLQFLIQYYNGEERAKGNILERFSAQQFPDLHSELNLSSLELGDSALYFCASGRGNQPQHFGDGTRLSIL.

This clone showed up just once. The chain employs TRBV5-6 and TRBJ2-2, with D uncertain. With 4 bases removed from V and 7 bases from J, the gap between germline ends came to 11 bases. Germline V gene lookup returns CDR1 SGHDT and CDR2 YYEEEE. The CDR3 extends over 13 amino acids. The CDR3 nucleotides are TGTGCCAGCAGCCTTCGCTACGGCGGGGAGCTGTTTTTT. Translating gives CASSLRYGGELFF.

The chain couples TRBV13 to TRBJ2-2, with D possibly being TRBD1 (6 bases). The CDR3 consists of 18 residues. Trimming removed 3 bases from V and 3 bases from J, with 20 bases in between. Looked up from germline, CDR1 is PRHDT and CDR2 is FYEKMQ (reference sequence). The CDR3 bases are TGTGCCAGCAGCTTTGCGGGCTGGGACATAGATTACACCGGGGAGCTGTTTTTT. Its protein product is CASSFAGWDIDYTGELFF.

This clone occurred a few times. The chain has TRBV6-1 and TRBJ2-1, with 7 bases fitting TRBD2. CDR3 size: 14 residues. The V gene end was trimmed by 6 bases and the J gene end by 7 bases; junction bases not matched to a gene: 9. In germline, CDR1 is MNHNS, CDR2 SASEGT. The CDR3 region has the DNA TGTGCCAGCAGAGACGGACTAGTGGAGAATGAGCAGTTCTTC. Amino acid sequence: CASRDGLVENEQFF.

V and J are TRBV4-1 and TRBJ2-5; 10 bases are a match to TRBD1. Germline CDR1 MGHRA, CDR2 YSYEKL. Losses at the gene ends were 6 bases for V and 2 bases for J; bases not matched to a gene: 6. The CDR3 is made up of 15 amino acids. The CDR3 coding sequence is TGCGCCAGCAGGGACCGGGACAGGGGTCAAGAGACCCAGTACTTC. This translates into CASRDRDRGQETQYF.

The V call is TRBV7-8, the J call TRBJ2-2; D unresolved. V lost 11 bases, J lost 3 bases, and 7 bases lay in between. From germline, CDR1 is SGHVS and CDR2 FQNEAQ. The CDR3 sequence is 11 residues long. CDR3 loop: CAGTDTGELFF. In DNA form, the CDR3 reads TGTGCCGGTACAGACACCGGGGAGCTGTTTTTT.

This clone was seen more than once but under ten times. This sequence joins TRBV5-1 and TRBJ2-1; 10 positions agree with TRBD2. Germline CDR1 reads SGHRS; CDR2 reads YFSETQ. The CDR3 contains 16 residues. Trimming cost V 1 base and J 2 bases; bases outside gene matches: 3. This chain's CDR3 is CASSLTGTSAYNEQFF. The CDR3 bases are TGCGCCAGCAGCTTGACCGGGACTAGCGCCTACAATGAGCAGTTCTTC.

CDR3 coding DNA: TGTGCCACCTCCGGGACAACTTACGAGCAGTACTTC. This gives the protein CATSGTTYEQYF. The chain joins TRBV19 to TRBJ2-7; a weak D match, TRBD1 (6 bases). CDR3 size: 12 residues. Trimming removed 10 bases at V and 4 bases at J, with 14 bases between. Looked up from germline, CDR1 is LNHDA and CDR2 is SQIVND (reference sequence).

The genes are TRBV19 and TRBJ2-2, with 10 bases aligning to TRBD2. V shed 5 bases, J shed 5 bases, and the junction held 2 bases outside the gene matches. The CDR3 is made up of 14 amino acids. Germline loops: CDR1 LNHDA, CDR2 SQIVND (reference sequence). The DNA for the CDR3 is TGTGCCAGTAGTCTAGCGGGAGTGACCGGGGAGCTGTTTTTT. This sequence encodes CASSLAGVTGELFF.

CDR3 protein: CASTRGQGTYEQYF. CDR3 DNA: TGTGCCAGCACAAGGGGACAGGGTACCTACGAGCAGTACTTC. The rearrangement uses TRBV7-2 and TRBJ2-7, with 9 positions matching TRBD1. From germline, CDR1 is SGHTA and CDR2 FQGNSA. This CDR3 is 14 amino acids long. Trimming took 7 bases from V and 2 from J; bases not matched to a gene: 6.

The chain combines TRBV5-6 with TRBJ2-7; D uncertain. The CDR3 extends over 12 amino acids. The V gene lost 6 bases and the J gene lost 0 bases, with 7 bases spanning the gap. Germline loops: CDR1 SGHDT, CDR2 YYEEEE. This CDR3 is CASKLGSYEQYF. DNA for the CDR3: TGTGCCAGCAAACTCGGCTCCTACGAGCAGTACTTC.

The V gene is TRBV11-2, the J gene TRBJ1-2; 8 nucleotides agree with TRBD1. CDR3 size: 13 residues. Germline V CDR1 and CDR2: SGHAT, FQNNGV. The V segment lost 8 bases and the J segment 2 bases; nucleotides outside the gene matches: 4. The CDR3 region has the DNA TGTGCCAGCGGCAGGGGGCTGAACTATGGCTACACCTTC. Amino acids: CASGRGLNYGYTF.

The chain recombines TRBV25-1 with TRBJ1-2; D is possibly TRBD1 (5 bases). Germline lookup yields CDR1 MGHDK and CDR2 SYGVNS. V lost 8 bases and J lost 8, with 21 bases in between. This CDR3 has 14 amino acids. The CDR3 protein is CASGLEGPGEGYTF. The CDR3 coding sequence is TGTGCCAGCGGCCTGGAGGGACCGGGGGAGGGCTACACCTTC.

This chain uses TRBV13 with TRBJ2-7, with TRBD1 matching 9 bases. V lost 3 bases to trimming and J lost 6 bases; unmatched junction nucleotides: 9. Looked up from germline, CDR1 is PRHDT and CDR2 is FYEKMQ (reference sequence). The CDR3 is 15 residues long. This CDR3 is CASSLPQGADREQYF. The CDR3 DNA follows: TGTGCCAGCAGCTTGCCACAGGGGGCCGACCGCGAGCAGTACTTC.

The V and J genes are TRBV27 and TRBJ2-7, with a tentative D call TRBD1 (5 bases). V was clipped by 6 bases and J by 0 bases, with 15 bases between them. The CDR3 has 15 amino acids. Germline V gene lookup returns CDR1 MNHEY and CDR2 SMNVEV (reference sequence). The CDR3 DNA reads as TGTGCCAGCAGCCAAACCGGACACCACTCCTACGAGCAGTACTTC. It specifies CASSQTGHHSYEQYF.

The chain has TRBV27 and TRBJ2-5; TRBD1 agrees at 7 bases. This CDR3 has 14 residues. V was clipped by 4 bases and J by 1 base; unmatched bases: 3. CDR1 is MNHEY and CDR2 is SMNVEV in the germline V gene (reference sequence). The CDR3 sequence: CASSWTGPQETQYF. In DNA form, the CDR3 reads TGTGCCAGCAGTTGGACAGGCCCCCAAGAGACCCAGTACTTC.

This clone was counted between two and nine times. The V and J genes are TRBV7-9 and TRBJ1-2; TRBD1 aligns across 11 bases. CDR1 is SEHNR, CDR2 FQNEAQ, per germline (reference sequence). V lost 5 bases and J lost 8; bases outside the gene matches: 10. The CDR3 contains 15 residues. The CDR3 spells CASSPTGQGATGYTF. Here the CDR3 DNA reads TGTGCCAGCAGCCCGACTGGACAGGGGGCGACCGGCTACACCTTC.

The rearrangement uses TRBV7-8 and TRBJ2-5; TRBD1 is a possible D gene (7 bases). V shed 3 bases and J shed 4 bases, with 15 bases lying between them. The CDR3 extends over 15 amino acids. Germline lookup yields CDR1 SGHVS and CDR2 FQNEAQ. The CDR3 DNA follows: TGTGCCAGCAGCTTCAGGGGGGATGGTTTAGAGACCCAGTACTTC. It yields the protein CASSFRGDGLETQYF.

The V and J genes are TRBV5-8 and TRBJ1-1, with 7 bases matching TRBD1. The CDR3 runs 19 residues. The germline V gene encodes CDR1 SGHTS and CDR2 YDEGEE. The J segment lost 0 bases and the V segment lost 3 bases, leaving 17 bases of the junction unmatched. The CDR3 DNA reads as TGTGCCAGCAGCTCAAGCCGGGACAGTCGAATCGGCATGAACACTGAAGCTTTCTTT. It specifies CASSSSRDSRIGMNTEAFF.

CDR3 loop: CASSYSFSADEQYF. DNA of the CDR3: TGTGCCAGCAGTTACTCGTTTTCGGCCGACGAGCAGTACTTC. The chain couples TRBV6-5 to TRBJ2-7, with D hard to call. Germline V gene sequence: CDR1 MNHEY, CDR2 SVGAGI. V lost 0 bases to trimming and J lost 5 bases, with 11 bases between them. The CDR3 loop spans 14 amino acids.

V gene TRBV29-1 combines with J gene TRBJ1-1, with TRBD1 as a possible D gene (5 bases). This CDR3 comprises 15 residues. Germline V gene lookup returns CDR1 SQVTM and CDR2 ANQGSEA. Trimming shortened V by 3 bases and J by 0 bases, and 14 bases separated the two germline ends. The CDR3 sequence: CSVDSSWGMNTEAFF. CDR3 DNA: TGCAGCGTTGATAGCAGTTGGGGCATGAACACTGAAGCTTTCTTT.

The V and J genes are TRBV14 and TRBJ1-1; 10 bases line up with TRBD1. Trimming took 5 bases from V and 11 from J; bases not matched to a gene: 5. From germline, CDR1 is SGHDN and CDR2 FVKESK. The CDR3 spans 12 residues. The CDR3 protein is CASSWTGGEAFF. For the CDR3, the DNA is TGTGCCAGCAGCTGGACAGGGGGAGAGGCTTTCTTT.

The V gene is TRBV27, the J gene TRBJ1-2; D is uncertain. This CDR3 region has 13 residues. The V gene lost 2 bases and the J gene lost 4 bases, with 8 bases spanning the gap. Per the germline V gene, CDR1 is MNHEY and CDR2 is SMNVEV (reference sequence). CDR3 in amino acids: CASSLRLGYGYTF. DNA of the CDR3: TGTGCCAGCAGTTTACGCCTCGGCTATGGCTACACCTTC.

The chain has TRBV10-1 and TRBJ1-2; D remains ambiguous. Germline V gives CDR1 WNHNN, CDR2 SYGVQD (reference sequence). Trimming took 4 bases from V and 8 from J, leaving 11 bases between them. The CDR3 totals 12 residues. In DNA, the CDR3 is TGCGCCAGCAGTGTAGATCCCGAGGGCTACACCTTC. It encodes CASSVDPEGYTF.

This chain joins TRBV4-3 and TRBJ1-2; D is ambiguous. The CDR3 sequence is 14 residues long. Between the trimmed V and J ends, which lost 0 bases and 7 bases, there was a span of 12 bases. CDR1 and CDR2 from the germline V gene are LGHNA and YSLEER. For the CDR3, the DNA is TGCGCCAGCAGCCAAGATTCCCGAGCCGGTGGCTACACCTTC. It codes for CASSQDSRAGGYTF.

This clone was seen only once. This chain links TRBV7-2 with TRBJ1-2; D perhaps matches TRBD1 (5 bases). Germline V lookup: CDR1 SGHTA, CDR2 FQGNSA. The CDR3 has 13 amino acids. Between the trimmed V and J ends, which lost 5 bases and 3 bases, there was a span of 10 bases. The CDR3 loop is CASSLGRYYGYTF. The DNA for the CDR3 is TGTGCCAGCAGCCTGGGGCGGTACTATGGCTACACCTTC.